The 17 T cell receptor beta chains below all came from one sample that was sequenced in a study of blood T cell repertoires in COVID-19. Profiling relied on immunoSEQ multiplex PCR, and the TCRdb table lists in-frame clones only, not all of them. Here the sample spans around 200,000 clones, roughly 86% being singletons. Sequencing was performed on peripheral blood. The receptors originated from a man in his 70s with acute or convalescent COVID-19.

This clone was detected once. The rearrangement links TRBV7-2 to TRBJ1-2; 7 bases align to TRBD1. The CDR3 is 13 residues long. Germline V gene data show CDR1 as SGHTA and CDR2 as FQGNSA. Trimming cost V 1 base and J 4 bases; bases outside gene matches: 0. Here the CDR3 reads CASSLGQGYGYTF. CDR3 coding DNA: TGTGCCAGCAGCTTAGGACAGGGCTATGGCTACACCTTC.

The chain joins TRBV6-6 to TRBJ1-3; the D is unclear. Germline loops: CDR1 MNHNY, CDR2 SVGAGI (reference sequence). Between the trimmed V and J ends, which lost 6 bases and 1 base, there was a span of 10 bases. The CDR3 loop spans 14 amino acids. The CDR3 region is CASSFSRSGNTIYF. CDR3 in DNA: TGTGCCAGCAGCTTCTCGAGGTCTGGAAACACCATATATTTT.

Written as DNA, the CDR3 is TGCAGCGTTTTCGGGGTCCCCCTTGGCCGGAATGAGCAGTTCTTC. Amino acids: CSVFGVPLGRNEQFF. The chain links TRBV29-1 to TRBJ2-1; maybe TRBD2 (5 bases). The germline V gene has CDR1 SQVTM and CDR2 ANQGSEA. This CDR3 has 15 amino acids. The V and J ends lost 5 bases and 7 bases respectively, with 21 bases between them.

The rearrangement uses TRBV27 and TRBJ2-1; D is possibly TRBD2 (6 bases). The CDR3 contains 13 residues. Trimming pared 5 bases from V and 4 bases from J, leaving 9 bases between. CDR1 and CDR2 (germline): MNHEY, SMNVEV (reference sequence). CDR3 nucleotide sequence: TGTGCCAGCAGTAGCCGGGAGTACAATGAGCAGTTCTTC. This translates into CASSSREYNEQFF.

This CDR3 reads CASSLQGAGTGELFF. The CDR3, as DNA: TGTGCCAGTAGTTTACAGGGGGCGGGCACCGGGGAGCTGTTTTTT. The chain employs TRBV19 and TRBJ2-2; 9 bases are shared with TRBD1. Per the germline V gene, CDR1 is LNHDA and CDR2 is SQIVND (reference sequence). After removal of 5 bases from V and 4 bases from J, the junction contained 5 bases not matched to a gene. This CDR3 region has 15 residues.

The gene calls are TRBV28 and TRBJ2-7; TRBD2 aligns across 7 bases. The length of the CDR3 is 15 residues. The V gene end was trimmed by 7 bases and the J gene end by 6 bases; junction bases not matched to a gene: 15. Germline V lookup: CDR1 MDHEN, CDR2 SYDVKM. The CDR3 loop is CASTRPDSGGREQYF. The CDR3 nucleotides are TGTGCCAGCACCCGTCCGGACTCGGGGGGACGCGAGCAGTACTTC.

This chain uses TRBV10-3 with TRBJ2-1; possibly TRBD2 for D (6 bases). CDR1 is ENHRY and CDR2 is SYGVKD in the germline V gene. The germline V and J ends were trimmed by 3 bases and 5 bases, with 20 bases remaining between them. The CDR3 is 17 residues long. The CDR3 bases are TGTGCCATCAGTGAAGGAGGACGAGGGAGGACCCACAATGAGCAGTTCTTC. It codes for CAISEGGRGRTHNEQFF.

The V call is TRBV4-2, the J call TRBJ2-7; D not resolved. CDR3 size: 16 residues. The V gene lost 0 bases and the J gene lost 2 bases, with 14 bases spanning the gap. From germline, CDR1 is LGHNA and CDR2 YNFKEQ. The CDR3 loop reads CASSQDPWQTAYEQYF. As DNA, the CDR3 is TGTGCCAGCAGCCAAGATCCTTGGCAAACCGCCTACGAGCAGTACTTC.

The chain uses TRBV5-1 and TRBJ1-2; TRBD1 aligns across 7 bases. The V gene's germline CDR1 is SGHRS and CDR2 YFSETQ. The V and J ends lost 4 bases and 4 bases, in that order; junction bases with no gene match: 13. The CDR3 is made up of 16 amino acids. This CDR3 reads CASSLGTSGQLYGYTF. The CDR3, as DNA: TGCGCCAGCAGCCTTGGAACATCGGGACAGCTCTATGGCTACACCTTC.

V usage is TRBV11-2 and J usage is TRBJ1-4, with 8 bases fitting TRBD1. V gave up 5 bases and J gave up 6 bases; unmatched junction bases: 8. This CDR3 region has 15 residues. From germline, CDR1 is SGHAT and CDR2 FQNNGV. The DNA for the CDR3 is TGTGCCAGCAGCAACCAGGGGGCAGGGGATGAAAAACTGTTTTTT. Amino acids: CASSNQGAGDEKLFF.

The rearrangement uses TRBV7-3 and TRBJ2-3, with 8 bases matching TRBD2. The CDR3 runs 15 residues. Germline V lookup: CDR1 SGHTA, CDR2 FQGTGA. Trimming at V came to 6 bases and at J to 3 bases, leaving 8 bases not matched to a gene. CDR3: CASRSPGTRTDTQYF. The CDR3 DNA follows: TGTGCCAGCAGGTCCCCAGGGACTAGGACAGATACGCAGTATTTT.

In this sample, this clone turned up a few times. The rearrangement uses TRBV4-1 and TRBJ1-2; D is possibly TRBD1 (5 bases). Germline CDR1 is MGHRA and CDR2 is YSYEKL. The ends were cut back, 4 bases at V and 2 bases at J, with 14 bases in the middle. CDR3 size: 15 residues. The CDR3 DNA sequence: TGCGCCAGCAGCCCCCCGACAGTAGTAAACTATGGCTACACCTTC. Protein product: CASSPPTVVNYGYTF.

The V gene is TRBV2, the J gene TRBJ1-2; D is unclear. Trimming took 3 bases from V and 6 from J, leaving 11 bases between them. The CDR3 is made up of 13 amino acids. Germline V gene lookup returns CDR1 SNHLY and CDR2 FYNNEI. For the CDR3, the DNA is TGTGCCAGCAGTGATGGGCCAAATGATGGCTACACCTTC. Amino acid sequence: CASSDGPNDGYTF.

This clone was observed a single time. This rearrangement joins TRBV7-6 to TRBJ2-2, with 9 bases lining up with TRBD1. Germline lookup yields CDR1 SGHVS and CDR2 FNYEAQ. V was pared by 2 bases and J by 7 bases, with 20 bases of the junction left unmatched. This CDR3 is 20 amino acids long. CDR3 sequence (DNA): TGTGCCAGCAGCTTAATTACCCCTACAGGGGGCTTCGGCCGGGGCGGGGAGCTGTTTTTT. Protein: CASSLITPTGGFGRGGELFF. The entire variable domain, with the rest obtained from reference TRBV7-6 and TRBJ2-2, is as follows: GAGVSQSPRYKVTKRGQDVALRCDPISGHVSLYWYRQALGQGPEFLTYFNYEAQQDKSGLPNDRFSAERPEGSISTLTIQRTEQRDSAMYRCASSLITPTGGFGRGGELFFGEGSRLTVL.

The chain combines TRBV29-1 with TRBJ1-1; 7 bases agree with TRBD1. Germline V lookup: CDR1 SQVTM, CDR2 ANQGSEA. The trim removed 1 base at V and 4 bases at J, leaving 3 bases unmatched. The CDR3 loop spans 13 amino acids. The chain's CDR3 is CSVEAPGGTEAFF. The CDR3 bases are TGCAGCGTTGAAGCTCCAGGGGGCACTGAAGCTTTCTTT.

The chain has TRBV6-5 and TRBJ2-7; possible D gene TRBD1, 5 bases. V lost 6 bases and J 4 bases, leaving 10 bases between the germline ends. Germline values: CDR1 MNHEY, CDR2 SVGAGI. The CDR3 consists of 12 residues. CDR3 region: CASSPGFYEQYF. For the CDR3, the DNA is TGTGCCAGCAGCCCAGGGTTTTACGAGCAGTACTTC.

This clone occurred once. The chain is built from TRBV7-7 and TRBJ2-1; D is unresolved. The V end was cut by 3 bases, the J end by 1 base, with 7 bases between. Germline V gene sequence: CDR1 SSHAT, CDR2 FNYEAQ (reference sequence). The CDR3 is 14 residues long. In nucleotides, the CDR3 is TGTGCCAGCAGCTTGAGTCGATCCTACAATGAGCAGTTCTTC. Translating it yields CASSLSRSYNEQFF.